This is a list of T cell receptor beta chains from one sample in a study of T cell responses to AZD1222 COVID-19 vaccine. Using immunoSEQ multiplex PCR, the repertoire was profiled, and TCRdb retains in-frame clones only, with some absent. The sample yields tens of thousands of clones, about 86% seen once. Specimen: peripheral blood, collected 28 days after the second AZD1222 dose. These TCRs come from an adult who received the AZD1222 COVID-19 vaccine. The CDR3 runs from the conserved cysteine through the conserved F or W. Fields, in order: J gene, D gene, clone size, V gene, CDR3 DNA, CDR3 protein. The D gene is left open where the match is weak. Only part of the rows carry a size: once, few, many, or a class if the clone is expanded.

J gene: TRBJ2-7; D gene: TRBD2; clone size: NA; V gene: TRBV4-2; CDR3 DNA: TGTGCCAGCAGCCAAGACCTAGCGGAAAACCCCTACGAGCAGTACTTC; CDR3 protein: CASSQDLAENPYEQYF
J gene: TRBJ2-2; D gene: TRBD1; clone size: NA; V gene: TRBV6-5; CDR3 DNA: TGTGCCAGCAGTAGGACAGGGAAGACCGGGGAGCTGTTTTTT; CDR3 protein: CASSRTGKTGELFF
J gene: TRBJ1-2; D gene: TRBD1; clone size: once; V gene: TRBV6-5; CDR3 DNA: TGTGCCAGCAGCCCCGATAGGGGGCGCGTTGGCTACACCTTC; CDR3 protein: CASSPDRGRVGYTF
J gene: TRBJ2-5; D gene: TRBD2; clone size: NA; V gene: TRBV7-2; CDR3 DNA: TGTGCCAGCAGCCCTAGCGGGGGGAACCGGGAGACCCAGTACTTC; CDR3 protein: CASSPSGGNRETQYF
J gene: TRBJ1-1; D gene: NA; clone size: NA; V gene: TRBV11-2; CDR3 DNA: TGTGCCAGCAGCTTAGGGGCAGGAACTGAAGCTTTCTTT; CDR3 protein: CASSLGAGTEAFF
J gene: TRBJ2-7; D gene: TRBD1; clone size: NA; V gene: TRBV5-5; CDR3 DNA: TGTGCCAGCAGCTTTCGCGACAGGGGGCTCCCCTACGAGCAGTACTTC; CDR3 protein: CASSFRDRGLPYEQYF
J gene: TRBJ1-6; D gene: NA; clone size: NA; V gene: TRBV7-8; CDR3 DNA: TGTGCCAGCAGGGGCGGAGGCGCCTATAATTCACCCCTCCACTTT; CDR3 protein: CASRGGGAYNSPLHF
J gene: TRBJ2-5; D gene: TRBD1; clone size: NA; V gene: TRBV7-2; CDR3 DNA: TGTGCCAGCAGCCCGAACTCAGGGGGCTGGGAGACCCAGTACTTC; CDR3 protein: CASSPNSGGWETQYF
J gene: TRBJ2-1; D gene: NA; clone size: NA; V gene: TRBV5-1; CDR3 DNA: TGCGCCAGCAGATTCGACTCGACCTCCTACAATGAGCAGTTCTTC; CDR3 protein: CASRFDSTSYNEQFF
J gene: TRBJ1-3; D gene: TRBD1; clone size: NA; V gene: TRBV5-1; CDR3 DNA: TGCGCCAGCAGCTTGAACAGGGGGCTTTCTGGAAACACCATATATTTT; CDR3 protein: CASSLNRGLSGNTIYF
J gene: TRBJ2-7; D gene: NA; clone size: NA; V gene: TRBV13; CDR3 DNA: TGTGCCAGCAGCCGAGGACGGCCCACAATCGAGCAGTACTTC; CDR3 protein: CASSRGRPTIEQYF
J gene: TRBJ1-1; D gene: TRBD1; clone size: NA; V gene: TRBV18; CDR3 DNA: TGTGCCAGCTCACGGAGCACAGGGGCAAGTACTGAAGCTTTCTTT; CDR3 protein: CASSRSTGASTEAFF
J gene: TRBJ2-5; D gene: NA; clone size: NA; V gene: TRBV4-1; CDR3 DNA: TGCGCCAGCAGTCGAACTGAGGGGGAGACCCAGTACTTC; CDR3 protein: CASSRTEGETQYF
J gene: TRBJ1-6; D gene: NA; clone size: NA; V gene: TRBV10-3; CDR3 DNA: TGTGCCATCAGTGACGGACTGCATAATTCACCCCTCCACTTT; CDR3 protein: CAISDGLHNSPLHF
J gene: TRBJ2-3; D gene: NA; clone size: NA; V gene: TRBV28; CDR3 DNA: TGTGCCAGCAGTCTCCAGGGGCGGCGGGCTCTGCGAACAGATACGCAGTATTTT; CDR3 protein: CASSLQGRRALRTDTQYF
J gene: TRBJ2-1; D gene: TRBD2; clone size: NA; V gene: TRBV11-3; CDR3 DNA: TGTGCCAGCAGCTTAGGGGGTAGCGGGGGGTACAATGAGCAGTTCTTC; CDR3 protein: CASSLGGSGGYNEQFF
J gene: TRBJ2-1; D gene: TRBD2; clone size: NA; V gene: TRBV29-1; CDR3 DNA: TGCAGCGTGGGCCCAGCGGGAGACCACAATGAGCAGTTCTTC; CDR3 protein: CSVGPAGDHNEQFF
J gene: TRBJ1-2; D gene: NA; clone size: NA; V gene: TRBV5-1; CDR3 DNA: TGCGCCAGCAGCTTGGTGGGCAGGGGAAACTATGGCTACACCTTC; CDR3 protein: CASSLVGRGNYGYTF
J gene: TRBJ1-1; D gene: NA; clone size: NA; V gene: TRBV2; CDR3 DNA: TGTGCCAGCAGTGTCAGAGGCAGGAACACTGAAGCTTTCTTT; CDR3 protein: CASSVRGRNTEAFF
J gene: TRBJ1-5; D gene: NA; clone size: NA; V gene: TRBV5-8; CDR3 DNA: TGTGCCAGCAGCTTCATAACAGGACGCCATAGCAATCAGCCCCAGCATTTT; CDR3 protein: CASSFITGRHSNQPQHF
J gene: TRBJ1-2; D gene: NA; clone size: NA; V gene: TRBV12-3/TRBV12-4; CDR3 DNA: TGTGCCAGCAGGGCGGGGACGCTTGATGGCTACACCTTC; CDR3 protein: CASRAGTLDGYTF
J gene: TRBJ2-7; D gene: TRBD1; clone size: once; V gene: TRBV28; CDR3 DNA: TGTGCCAGCGCGGAGGGGACAGGGGGTTCAAGGGAGCAGTACTTC; CDR3 protein: CASAEGTGGSREQYF
J gene: TRBJ1-2; D gene: NA; clone size: NA; V gene: TRBV6-5; CDR3 DNA: TGTGCCAGCACCTCCAGGGCTAGTTGGCTAGGAGGCTACACCTTC; CDR3 protein: CASTSRASWLGGYTF
J gene: TRBJ2-7; D gene: NA; clone size: NA; V gene: TRBV19; CDR3 DNA: TGTGCCAGTAGTATAGGTCCCCGTAACTACGAGCAGTACTTC; CDR3 protein: CASSIGPRNYEQYF
J gene: TRBJ2-5; D gene: TRBD1; clone size: NA; V gene: TRBV27; CDR3 DNA: TGTGCCAGCAGCCCCGGACAGGGAAACCAAGAGACCCAGTACTTC; CDR3 protein: CASSPGQGNQETQYF
J gene: TRBJ2-7; D gene: TRBD2; clone size: NA; V gene: TRBV7-9; CDR3 DNA: TGTGCCAGCAGCTCCCCCGCGGGGGGAAGCTCCTACGAGCAGTACTTC; CDR3 protein: CASSSPAGGSSYEQYF
J gene: TRBJ2-1; D gene: NA; clone size: few; V gene: TRBV15; CDR3 DNA: TGTGCCACCAGCCCATGGGAGTCGGGAGCCCCCTACAATGAGCAGTTCTTC; CDR3 protein: CATSPWESGAPYNEQFF
J gene: TRBJ2-3; D gene: TRBD2; clone size: NA; V gene: TRBV5-4; CDR3 DNA: TGTGCCAGCAGCTTGGGACTAGCTTCCTCAGATACGCAGTATTTT; CDR3 protein: CASSLGLASSDTQYF
J gene: TRBJ1-2; D gene: TRBD1; clone size: once; V gene: TRBV6-5; CDR3 DNA: TGTGCCAGCAGTTACTACGGGACAGGGAGCGACTATGGCTACACCTTC; CDR3 protein: CASSYYGTGSDYGYTF
J gene: TRBJ2-6; D gene: NA; clone size: NA; V gene: TRBV19; CDR3 DNA: TGTGCCAGTACACCCAGCTCTGGGGCCAACGTCCTGACTTTC; CDR3 protein: CASTPSSGANVLTF
J gene: TRBJ1-4; D gene: TRBD1; clone size: NA; V gene: TRBV12-3/TRBV12-4; CDR3 DNA: TGTGCCAGCAACCGGGGACAGGGCGAAAAACTGTTTTTT; CDR3 protein: CASNRGQGEKLFF
J gene: TRBJ2-1; D gene: NA; clone size: NA; V gene: TRBV15; CDR3 DNA: TGTGCCACCAGCAGATTCCTGGAACCGTACAATGAGCAGTTCTTC; CDR3 protein: CATSRFLEPYNEQFF
J gene: TRBJ2-7; D gene: TRBD2; clone size: NA; V gene: TRBV10-2; CDR3 DNA: TGCGCCAGCAGTGTTAGCGGGAGTTCCTACGAGCAGTACTTC; CDR3 protein: CASSVSGSSYEQYF
J gene: TRBJ1-5; D gene: NA; clone size: NA; V gene: TRBV4-1; CDR3 DNA: TGCGCCAGCAGCCAAGCGGGGATTAGCAATCAGCCCCAGCATTTT; CDR3 protein: CASSQAGISNQPQHF
J gene: TRBJ1-4; D gene: TRBD1; clone size: NA; V gene: TRBV7-9; CDR3 DNA: TGTGCCAGCAGCTTAAGGGACAGATCTCACGGACTGTTTTTT; CDR3 protein: CASSLRDRSHGLFF
J gene: TRBJ1-5; D gene: TRBD1; clone size: NA; V gene: TRBV4-1; CDR3 DNA: TGCGCCAGCAGCCAAGAGACCAGGACAGGGGCTATTCAGCCCCAGCATTTT; CDR3 protein: CASSQETRTGAIQPQHF
J gene: TRBJ1-2; D gene: NA; clone size: NA; V gene: TRBV28; CDR3 DNA: TGTGCCAGCAGTGAAGGGCCTAGCTATGGCTACACCTTC; CDR3 protein: CASSEGPSYGYTF
J gene: TRBJ2-2; D gene: NA; clone size: few; V gene: TRBV5-5; CDR3 DNA: TGTGCCAGCAGCTTTGGGGCCGGGGAGCTGTTTTTT; CDR3 protein: CASSFGAGELFF
J gene: TRBJ2-7; D gene: NA; clone size: NA; V gene: TRBV24-1; CDR3 DNA: TGTGCCACCAGCGGGGCGGGGGCAGGTGGCTACGAGCAGTACTTC; CDR3 protein: CATSGAGAGGYEQYF
J gene: TRBJ1-6; D gene: NA; clone size: NA; V gene: TRBV6-4; CDR3 DNA: TGTGCCAGCAGTCCCAAAGGGGAGGGCGTACCCCTCCACTTT; CDR3 protein: CASSPKGEGVPLHF
J gene: TRBJ1-5; D gene: NA; clone size: NA; V gene: TRBV3-1/TRBV3-2; CDR3 DNA: TGTGCCAGCAGCCAAGATAACAGGGCGGTGCCCCAGCATTTT; CDR3 protein: CASSQDNRAVPQHF
J gene: TRBJ1-1; D gene: TRBD1; clone size: once; V gene: TRBV11-2; CDR3 DNA: TGTGCCAGCAGCTTGTCGGACAGGGAGGGCACTGAAGCTTTCTTT; CDR3 protein: CASSLSDREGTEAFF
J gene: TRBJ1-5; D gene: NA; clone size: NA; V gene: TRBV19; CDR3 DNA: TGTGCCAGTAGTATCCAAAATCAGCCCCAGCATTTT; CDR3 protein: CASSIQNQPQHF
J gene: TRBJ2-7; D gene: NA; clone size: NA; V gene: TRBV6-1; CDR3 DNA: TGTGCCAGCAGTGAGGAGGGCCTCGAGCAGTACTTC; CDR3 protein: CASSEEGLEQYF
J gene: TRBJ2-1; D gene: TRBD2; clone size: NA; V gene: TRBV11-3; CDR3 DNA: TGTGCCAGCAGCCCACGGGAGGGGGGCTACAATGAGCAGTTCTTC; CDR3 protein: CASSPREGGYNEQFF
J gene: TRBJ1-2; D gene: NA; clone size: NA; V gene: TRBV2; CDR3 DNA: TGTGCCAGCAGCACACATTCTAACTATGGCTACACCTTC; CDR3 protein: CASSTHSNYGYTF
J gene: TRBJ2-7; D gene: TRBD2; clone size: NA; V gene: TRBV27; CDR3 DNA: TGTGCCAGCAGTTTAACGGGAGGAGGTTTCTACGAGCAGTACTTC; CDR3 protein: CASSLTGGGFYEQYF
J gene: TRBJ2-5; D gene: NA; clone size: NA; V gene: TRBV5-1; CDR3 DNA: TGCGCCAGCAGCTTGGCTTCCAGTCAAGAGACCCAGTACTTC; CDR3 protein: CASSLASSQETQYF
J gene: TRBJ2-7; D gene: NA; clone size: NA; V gene: TRBV10-2; CDR3 DNA: TGCGCCAGCAGAAGGGCTAGTAAGTACGAGCAGTACTTC; CDR3 protein: CASRRASKYEQYF
J gene: TRBJ1-5; D gene: NA; clone size: NA; V gene: TRBV4-1; CDR3 DNA: TGCGCCAGCAGCCCCCTCCTAGCAGCGGCGTACAATCAGCCCCAGCATTTT; CDR3 protein: CASSPLLAAAYNQPQHF
J gene: TRBJ2-2; D gene: TRBD2; clone size: NA; V gene: TRBV29-1; CDR3 DNA: TGCAGCGTTCTGCACTCTTGGGCGGGGGCGAACACCGGGGAGCTGTTTTTT; CDR3 protein: CSVLHSWAGANTGELFF